This TCR beta chain was captured in a study of cytomegalovirus exposure and HLA in healthy donors. As for the study in general: A previous analysis identified approximately 120 million unique TCR beta sequences derived from some 200 million T cells. Study-level points and caveats: The investigators catalogued 150 to 200 TCR beta chains as cytomegalovirus-associated.

CDR1 is PRHDT, CDR2 FYEKMQ, per germline (reference sequence). The CDR3 loop spans 16 amino acids. J gave up 4 bases and V 0 bases, and 7 bases lay outside the gene matches. 13 Jbeta primers and 60 Vbeta primers were used for the PCR. How the authors handled the data: Per a later analysis, the number of unique TCR beta chains was approximately 73 million, of which about 10 million were shared. The assay was immunoSEQ multiplex PCR, and TCRdb's table has in-frame clones only and misses some. D and trimming come from the DNA, and the V and J calls and clone size come from that table. The sample carries about 140,000 clones, approximately 77% recorded once. Concerning this clone: What it recognizes is unknown.

This clonotype was obtained from a man between 25 and 39 years old in good health and CMV-seronegative. The chain employs TRBV13 and TRBJ1-2; 8 bases align to TRBD1. The sequenced sample was PBMCs. CDR3 amino acids: CASSLGPQGGGYGYTF. DNA of the CDR3: TGTGCCAGCAGCTTAGGCCCACAGGGGGGCGGCTATGGCTACACCTTC.